The table lists the clone carrying this T cell receptor (beta chain) with many counts. Antigen unknown. A much larger clone differs by one base, so this may be a read error. Exclusion criteria comprised other autoimmune diseases, uncontrolled infections, pregnancy or lactation in patients. The starting material, 10 ml of fresh peripheral blood, provided the PBMCs. This specimen comes from a study of Graves' ophthalmopathy and Graves' hyperthyroidism. General observations from the study: A 13-signature model separated ophthalmopathy from stable hyperthyroidism, just over 85% sensitivity, around 78% specificity.

Scientists amplified the TCR beta CDR3 regions from RNA transcripts. RT-PCR with HTBI primers came first, then second-round multiplex PCR. MiXCR, applied by TCRdb to the multiplex PCR reads, yields one record per CDR3 protein. In the table there are over 650,000 distinct CDR3 sequences, roughly two fifths of which are singletons. The CDR3 extends over 11 amino acids. Germline V CDR1 and CDR2: MNHEY, SVGAGI. The chain links TRBV6-5 to TRBJ2-7, with unresolved D. What was sequenced was peripheral blood. This receptor was obtained from an adult man with Graves' ophthalmopathy. CDR3 residues: CASSYSHEQYF. The CDR3 coding sequence is TGTGCCAGCAGTTACTCCCACGAGCAGTACTTC.